By sample share, the clone carrying this T cell receptor delta chain is large. Different DNA sequences within this sample yield the same CDR3. TCRdb re-called the RT-PCR reads using CATT. The data show about 7,800 delta-chain clones, more than 14% seen once. The CDR3 covers 18 residues. Looked up from germline, CDR1 is GEAIGNYY and CDR2 is EKD. The V gene end was trimmed by 2 bases and the J gene end by 0 bases; junction bases not matched to a gene: 4. The source of the sample is a study of gamma-delta T cells after stem cell transplantation. Sequenced: gamma-delta T cells. J is TRDJ3 and V is TRDV2; 9 nucleotides match TRDD3. This TCR came from a human donor. It is not recorded whose cells these are; they may come from a transplant donor. CDR3 loop: CACDILGESSWDTRQMFF. The CDR3 DNA reads TGTGCCTGTGACATACTGGGGGAGAGCTCCTGGGACACCCGACAGATGTTTTTC.